These T cell receptor beta chains were read from a single sample in a study of blood T cell repertoires in COVID-19. TCRdb keeps only in-frame clones here, not all; method: immunoSEQ multiplex PCR. The sample shows 300,000 to 400,000 clones, over 75% of them seen only once. The sequenced sample consisted of PBMCs or T cells enriched from blood (not recorded which). These receptors were obtained from a woman aged 25 to 39 with acute COVID-19. CDR3s include the opening cysteine and the closing phenylalanine or tryptophan. A D gene is named only where the DNA matches it firmly. Where a row states a size, it is once, few, many or the class of an expanded clone; other rows omit it.

cdr3_aa: CASSRNTGELFF; cdr3_nt: TGCGCCAGCAGTCGGAACACCGGGGAGCTGTTTTTT; d_call: -; v_call: TRBV10-1; j_call: TRBJ2-2; clone_size: -
cdr3_aa: CASGPRGLGGADTQYF; cdr3_nt: TGTGCCAGTGGACCTCGGGGCCTCGGGGGTGCAGATACGCAGTATTTT; d_call: -; v_call: TRBV9; j_call: TRBJ2-3; clone_size: -
cdr3_aa: CASSLILQGRGTDTQYF; cdr3_nt: TGCGCCAGCAGCTTGATCCTACAGGGCAGGGGCACAGATACGCAGTATTTT; d_call: -; v_call: TRBV5-1; j_call: TRBJ2-3; clone_size: -
cdr3_aa: CSASLRHLAKNIQYF; cdr3_nt: TGCAGTGCTAGTCTCAGGCACTTAGCCAAAAACATTCAGTACTTC; d_call: -; v_call: TRBV20-1; j_call: TRBJ2-4; clone_size: once
cdr3_aa: CASSYRDSGYYGYTF; cdr3_nt: TGTGCCAGCAGTTACAGGGATTCGGGGTACTATGGCTACACCTTC; d_call: -; v_call: TRBV6-5; j_call: TRBJ1-2; clone_size: -
cdr3_aa: CASSLSGGASEQFF; cdr3_nt: TGTGCCAGCAGCTTAAGCGGGGGGGCCAGTGAGCAGTTCTTC; d_call: TRBD2; v_call: TRBV7-2; j_call: TRBJ2-1; clone_size: -
cdr3_aa: CASSFRGGNSAEAFF; cdr3_nt: TGCGCCAGCAGCTTTAGAGGGGGTAATTCGGCTGAAGCTTTCTTT; d_call: -; v_call: TRBV5-1; j_call: TRBJ1-1; clone_size: -
cdr3_aa: CASSEYLRGMDGYTF; cdr3_nt: TGCGCCAGCAGTGAGTACCTAAGGGGAATGGATGGCTACACCTTC; d_call: -; v_call: TRBV10-2; j_call: TRBJ1-2; clone_size: -
cdr3_aa: CASSLFRTTSGDTQYF; cdr3_nt: TGTGCCAGCAGCTTGTTCCGGACTACCTCGGGAGATACGCAGTATTTT; d_call: -; v_call: TRBV7-2; j_call: TRBJ2-3; clone_size: -
cdr3_aa: CASSFTGSTGELFF; cdr3_nt: TGTGCCAGCAGCTTTACGGGAAGTACCGGGGAGCTGTTTTTT; d_call: -; v_call: TRBV7-9; j_call: TRBJ2-2; clone_size: -
cdr3_aa: CASSPFGQLSGNTIYF; cdr3_nt: TGTGCCAGCAGCCCTTTCGGACAGCTCTCTGGAAACACCATATATTTT; d_call: -; v_call: TRBV7-9; j_call: TRBJ1-3; clone_size: once
cdr3_aa: CASSGGGAPLHF; cdr3_nt: TGTGCCAGCAGTGGGGGGGGTGCACCCCTCCACTTT; d_call: -; v_call: TRBV2; j_call: TRBJ1-6; clone_size: -
cdr3_aa: CASSDEEQGGYTF; cdr3_nt: TGTGCCAGCAGTGACGAGGAGCAGGGAGGCTACACCTTC; d_call: -; v_call: TRBV6-4; j_call: TRBJ1-2; clone_size: -
cdr3_aa: CASSLVQGDEQYF; cdr3_nt: TGTGCCAGCAGTTTAGTTCAGGGCGACGAGCAGTACTTC; d_call: -; v_call: TRBV12-3/TRBV12-4; j_call: TRBJ2-7; clone_size: -
cdr3_aa: CASSEYAAGEKLFF; cdr3_nt: TGTGCCAGCAGCGAGTACGCGGCGGGTGAAAAACTGTTTTTT; d_call: -; v_call: TRBV9; j_call: TRBJ1-4; clone_size: -
cdr3_aa: CASSQVGQGGYTF; cdr3_nt: TGTGCCAGCAGCCAAGTCGGGCAGGGTGGCTACACCTTC; d_call: -; v_call: TRBV4-2; j_call: TRBJ1-2; clone_size: -
cdr3_aa: CASSLVILGQGNTEAFF; cdr3_nt: TGTGCCAGCAGCTTAGTTATCCTTGGACAGGGGAACACTGAAGCTTTCTTT; d_call: TRBD1; v_call: TRBV7-2; j_call: TRBJ1-1; clone_size: -
cdr3_aa: CASSLETGGGSSPLHF; cdr3_nt: TGCGCCAGCAGCTTGGAGACAGGGGGAGGTAGTTCACCCCTCCACTTT; d_call: TRBD1; v_call: TRBV5-1; j_call: TRBJ1-6; clone_size: once
cdr3_aa: CASSLAPGTSGGAGTGELFF; cdr3_nt: TGTGCCAGCAGCTTAGCGCCGGGGACTAGCGGGGGGGCCGGCACCGGGGAGCTGTTTTTT; d_call: TRBD2; v_call: TRBV7-2; j_call: TRBJ2-2; clone_size: few
cdr3_aa: CASSQDRDTQYF; cdr3_nt: TGTGCCAGCAGCCAAGATAGAGATACGCAGTATTTT; d_call: -; v_call: TRBV3-1/TRBV3-2; j_call: TRBJ2-3; clone_size: -
cdr3_aa: CATSTQWGGAGNQPQHF; cdr3_nt: TGTGCCACCAGCACCCAATGGGGGGGGGCGGGCAATCAGCCCCAGCATTTT; d_call: -; v_call: TRBV15; j_call: TRBJ1-5; clone_size: -
cdr3_aa: CASSWTGENYGYTF; cdr3_nt: TGTGCCAGCAGTTGGACAGGGGAAAACTATGGCTACACCTTC; d_call: TRBD1; v_call: TRBV28; j_call: TRBJ1-2; clone_size: -
cdr3_aa: CASSSNPGLGIREQYF; cdr3_nt: TGTGCCAGCAGCTCAAATCCGGGACTAGGGATCCGCGAGCAGTACTTC; d_call: TRBD2; v_call: TRBV7-2; j_call: TRBJ2-7; clone_size: -
cdr3_aa: CASSDPNRDNQPQHF; cdr3_nt: TGTGCCAGCAGTGATCCAAACAGGGACAATCAGCCCCAGCATTTT; d_call: -; v_call: TRBV6-1; j_call: TRBJ1-5; clone_size: -
cdr3_aa: CASSLAPGGDTGELFF; cdr3_nt: TGCGCCAGCAGCTTGGCCCCTGGGGGGGACACCGGGGAGCTGTTTTTT; d_call: TRBD2; v_call: TRBV5-1; j_call: TRBJ2-2; clone_size: -
cdr3_aa: CATSDTTGKYLGYTF; cdr3_nt: TGTGCCACCAGTGATACGACAGGGAAGTATCTCGGCTACACCTTC; d_call: TRBD1; v_call: TRBV24-1; j_call: TRBJ1-2; clone_size: -
cdr3_aa: CASSEGGGYYGYTF; cdr3_nt: TGCGCCAGCAGTGAGGGCGGGGGTTACTATGGCTACACCTTC; d_call: -; v_call: TRBV10-1; j_call: TRBJ1-2; clone_size: -
cdr3_aa: CASSLGGGGVLEQYF; cdr3_nt: TGTGCCAGCAGCTTGGGAGGCGGGGGGGTACTCGAGCAGTACTTC; d_call: TRBD2; v_call: TRBV5-4; j_call: TRBJ2-7; clone_size: -
cdr3_aa: CASRWTGGTGELFF; cdr3_nt: TGTGCCAGCAGGTGGACAGGGGGCACCGGGGAGCTGTTTTTT; d_call: TRBD1; v_call: TRBV7-3; j_call: TRBJ2-2; clone_size: -
cdr3_aa: CASRRNTGFQNTEAFF; cdr3_nt: TGCGCCAGCAGACGAAATACCGGGTTCCAGAACACTGAAGCTTTCTTT; d_call: -; v_call: TRBV5-1; j_call: TRBJ1-1; clone_size: -
cdr3_aa: CASSDNVPGPSGNEQFF; cdr3_nt: TGTGCCAGCAGTGACAACGTCCCAGGTCCAAGCGGGAATGAGCAGTTCTTC; d_call: -; v_call: TRBV6-4; j_call: TRBJ2-1; clone_size: -
cdr3_aa: CASSQAGEINEQFF; cdr3_nt: TGTGCCAGCAGCCAAGCGGGGGAAATCAATGAGCAGTTCTTC; d_call: -; v_call: TRBV14; j_call: TRBJ2-1; clone_size: -
cdr3_aa: CASSYDSSSGANVLTF; cdr3_nt: TGTGCCAGCAGCTATGACAGTAGCTCTGGGGCCAACGTCCTGACTTTC; d_call: -; v_call: TRBV7-3; j_call: TRBJ2-6; clone_size: -
cdr3_aa: CATSDSRRSSYNEQFF; cdr3_nt: TGTGCCACCAGTGATTCGCGCCGTAGCTCCTACAATGAGCAGTTCTTC; d_call: -; v_call: TRBV24-1; j_call: TRBJ2-1; clone_size: -
cdr3_aa: CASSSTGLGQPQHF; cdr3_nt: TGTGCCAGCAGCTCGACAGGGTTAGGTCAGCCCCAGCATTTT; d_call: TRBD1; v_call: TRBV3-1/TRBV3-2; j_call: TRBJ1-5; clone_size: -
cdr3_aa: CAITRTGPVGYEQYF; cdr3_nt: TGTGCCATCACCCGGACAGGCCCAGTGGGGTACGAGCAGTACTTC; d_call: TRBD1; v_call: TRBV10-3; j_call: TRBJ2-7; clone_size: -
cdr3_aa: CASSTGQGMNSPLHF; cdr3_nt: TGTGCCAGCAGTACCGGACAGGGCATGAATTCACCCCTCCACTTT; d_call: TRBD1; v_call: TRBV6-5; j_call: TRBJ1-6; clone_size: once
cdr3_aa: CASSPGTGYTGELFF; cdr3_nt: TGCGCCAGCAGCCCCGGGACAGGGTACACCGGGGAGCTGTTTTTT; d_call: TRBD1; v_call: TRBV5-1; j_call: TRBJ2-2; clone_size: once
cdr3_aa: CASSDRLGGGIF; cdr3_nt: TGTGCCAGCAGTGACAGACTCGGGGGAGGTATTTTT; d_call: -; v_call: TRBV2; j_call: TRBJ2-3; clone_size: -
cdr3_aa: CASRKPTAVGGELFF; cdr3_nt: TGTGCCAGTAGAAAGCCCACCGCCGTCGGCGGGGAGCTGTTTTTT; d_call: -; v_call: TRBV19; j_call: TRBJ2-2; clone_size: once
cdr3_aa: CASSPRGGSNGGTEAFF; cdr3_nt: TGTGCCAGCTCACCACGCGGGGGCTCTAACGGTGGGACTGAAGCTTTCTTT; d_call: -; v_call: TRBV18; j_call: TRBJ1-1; clone_size: -
cdr3_aa: CASSLGGGEKLFF; cdr3_nt: TGTGCCAGCAGTTTAGGGGGGGGTGAAAAACTGTTTTTT; d_call: -; v_call: TRBV12-3/TRBV12-4; j_call: TRBJ1-4; clone_size: once
cdr3_aa: CAISESRGDYGYTF; cdr3_nt: TGTGCCATCAGTGAGTCCAGGGGAGACTATGGCTACACCTTC; d_call: -; v_call: TRBV10-3; j_call: TRBJ1-2; clone_size: -